The present T cell receptor beta chain was sequenced within a study of immune reconstitution after stem cell transplant in scleroderma. TCRdb recomputed calls from the RT-PCR reads with MiXCR, one row per CDR3 protein. The table includes 1,500 to 2,000 distinct CDR3 sequences, approximately 16% detected once. Germline lookup yields CDR1 SGHTA and CDR2 FQGNSA. V lost 4 bases to trimming and J lost 0 bases, with 9 bases between them. The CDR3 has 14 amino acids. This clonotype qualifies as medium-sized. The clonotype was recovered from a female donor with systemic sclerosis. The rearrangement uses TRBV7-2 and TRBJ2-5; D remains ambiguous. Sampling was carried out before or after autologous hematopoietic stem cell transplantation (not recorded which). CDR3 sequence: CASSSDIYQETQYF. CDR3 bases: TGTGCCAGCAGCTCCGACATTTACCAAGAGACCCAGTACTTC.